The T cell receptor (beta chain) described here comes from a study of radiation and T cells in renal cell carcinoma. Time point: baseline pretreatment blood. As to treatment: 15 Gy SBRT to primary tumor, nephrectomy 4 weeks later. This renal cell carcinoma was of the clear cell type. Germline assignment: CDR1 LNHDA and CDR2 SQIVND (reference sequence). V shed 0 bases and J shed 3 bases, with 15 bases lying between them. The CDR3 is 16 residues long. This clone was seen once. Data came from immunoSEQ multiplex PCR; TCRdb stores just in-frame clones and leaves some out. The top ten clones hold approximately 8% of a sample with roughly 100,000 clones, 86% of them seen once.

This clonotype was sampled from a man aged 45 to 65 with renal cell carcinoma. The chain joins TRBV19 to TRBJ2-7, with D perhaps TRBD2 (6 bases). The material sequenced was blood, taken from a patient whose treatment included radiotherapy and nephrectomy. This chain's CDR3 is CASSIDWTGVGYEQYF. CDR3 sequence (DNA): TGTGCCAGTAGTATAGACTGGACGGGGGTGGGCTACGAGCAGTACTTC.